The 22 T cell receptor beta chains below all came from one sample that was sequenced in a study of blood T cell repertoires in COVID-19. The data were produced by immunoSEQ multiplex PCR, yet TCRdb's version contains in-frame clones alone and is incomplete. The sample consists of 200,000 to 250,000 clones, around nine tenths of them appearing once. Source material: peripheral blood. The receptor source for this set is a woman between 55 and 75 years old who had recovered from COVID-19.

This rearrangement joins TRBV5-6 to TRBJ1-1; possibly TRBD1 for D (5 bases). V was pared by 0 bases and J by 11 bases, with 17 bases between. The CDR3 covers 14 residues. Germline lookup yields CDR1 SGHDT and CDR2 YYEEEE. The CDR3 is CASSLVSGAASAFF. The CDR3 region has the DNA TGTGCCAGCAGCTTGGTGAGCGGGGCGGCTAGTGCTTTCTTT.

The V call is TRBV27, the J call TRBJ2-3, with D uncertain. V lost 5 bases to trimming and J lost 5 bases, with 14 bases between them. CDR3 size: 14 residues. Germline values: CDR1 MNHEY, CDR2 SMNVEV (reference sequence). The CDR3 protein is CASSPDDPGDTQYF. The CDR3 DNA reads TGTGCCAGCAGTCCCGACGATCCAGGAGATACGCAGTATTTT.

The J gene is TRBJ2-7, the V gene TRBV9, with a possible D match to TRBD2 (5 bases). This CDR3 contains 15 residues. Trimming cost V 6 bases and J 2 bases, with 18 bases left between them. Germline CDR1 is SGDLS and CDR2 is YYNGEE. In DNA, the CDR3 is TGTGCCAGCATCTTGACATTGGACGGGACCTACGAGCAGTACTTC. Its translation is CASILTLDGTYEQYF.

This chain joins TRBV14 and TRBJ2-1; D is possibly TRBD1 (5 bases). V shed 1 base and J shed 4 bases, with 14 bases lying between them. Germline CDR1 and CDR2: SGHDN and FVKESK. The CDR3 contains 16 residues. This chain's CDR3 is CASSQGAWGGYNEQFF. The DNA of the CDR3 is TGTGCCAGCAGCCAAGGGGCCTGGGGCGGTTACAATGAGCAGTTCTTC. Based on the CDR3 plus reference TRBV14 and TRBJ2-1, the full variable domain is EAGVTQFPSHSVIEKGQTVTLRCDPISGHDNLYWYRRVMGKEIKFLLHFVKESKQDESGMPNNRFLAERTGGTYSTLKVQPAELEDSGVYFCASSQGAWGGYNEQFFGPGTRLTVL.

This clone appeared once. This chain links TRBV3-1 (or the pseudogene TRBV3-2) with TRBJ2-7; no clear D gene. This CDR3 has 14 amino acids. Trimming removed 2 bases from V and 5 bases from J, with 13 bases in between. The V gene's germline CDR1 is LGHDT and CDR2 YNNKEL (reference sequence). CDR3 protein: CASSQLPSIHEQYF. For the CDR3, the DNA is TGTGCCAGCAGCCAACTCCCTAGTATTCACGAGCAGTACTTC.

This chain's CDR3 is CASSLHSGQNSGNTIYF. CDR3 in DNA: TGCGCCAGCAGCTTGCACTCGGGACAGAACTCTGGAAACACCATATATTTT. This chain uses TRBV5-1 with TRBJ1-3; 7 bases match TRBD1. This CDR3 has 17 residues. V dropped 1 base and J dropped 0; count of bases not matched to a gene: 7. Germline CDR1 is SGHRS and CDR2 is YFSETQ.

The chain links TRBV5-1 to TRBJ2-3; TRBD2 matches at 7 bases. V shed 2 bases, J shed 13 bases, and the junction held 10 bases outside the gene matches. The CDR3 is 13 residues long. Looked up from germline, CDR1 is SGHRS and CDR2 is YFSETQ. CDR3 in DNA: TGCGCCAGCAGCTTTAGACTAGCCGATTTGGAGTATTTT. It specifies CASSFRLADLEYF.

This chain joins TRBV3-1 (or the pseudogene TRBV3-2) and TRBJ2-2; 7 bases line up with TRBD1. CDR3 size: 14 residues. Germline CDR1 reads LGHDT; CDR2 reads YNNKEL (reference sequence). V lost 6 bases and J lost 6; bases outside the gene matches: 7. The CDR3 sequence: CASRQTGDAGELFF. The CDR3 DNA reads as TGTGCCAGCAGACAAACAGGGGACGCCGGGGAGCTGTTTTTT.

This chain connects TRBV2 to TRBJ1-2; D gene uncertain. From germline, CDR1 is SNHLY and CDR2 FYNNEI. Trimming cost V 4 bases and J 4 bases, with 10 bases left between them. The CDR3 sequence is 13 residues long. The DNA for the CDR3 is TGTGCCAGCAGTGCCGGTACGCTCTATGGCTACACCTTC. Its translation is CASSAGTLYGYTF. Filled out from reference TRBV2 and TRBJ1-2, the complete variable domain reads EPEVTQTPSHQVTQMGQEVILRCVPISNHLYFYWYRQILGQKVEFLVSFYNNEISEKSEIFDDQFSVERPDGSNFTLKIRSTKLEDSAMYFCASSAGTLYGYTFGSGTRLTVV.

V gene TRBV12-5 combines with J gene TRBJ2-1; 9 nucleotides align to TRBD1. CDR3 length equals 15 residues. In germline, CDR1 is LGHNT, CDR2 FRNRAP. V lost 1 base and J lost 4; bases outside the gene matches: 2. DNA for the CDR3: TGTGCTAGTGGTTTGGGACAGGGGGGGTACAATGAGCAGTTCTTC. This sequence encodes CASGLGQGGYNEQFF.

CDR3 loop: CASSLRSGQAGTGELFF. Here the CDR3 DNA reads TGCGCCAGCAGCTTGAGGTCGGGACAGGCAGGCACCGGGGAGCTGTTTTTT. This chain connects TRBV5-1 to TRBJ2-2, with TRBD1 matching over 8 bases. V was clipped by 1 base and J by 4 bases; unmatched bases: 9. Germline CDR1 and CDR2: SGHRS and YFSETQ. The CDR3 totals 17 residues.

The chain joins TRBV10-3 to TRBJ2-2, with TRBD2 matching 9 bases. With 5 bases clipped from V and 1 base from J, the junction kept 5 bases outside the gene matches. Looked up from germline, CDR1 is ENHRY and CDR2 is SYGVKD. This CDR3 has 16 amino acids. CDR3 in amino acids: CAISRRTSENTGELFF. The CDR3 DNA reads TGTGCCATCAGTAGAAGGACTAGCGAGAACACCGGGGAGCTGTTTTTT.

This clone was seen at least ten times. The V and J genes are TRBV7-8 and TRBJ1-3, with 7 nucleotides matching TRBD1. Looked up from germline, CDR1 is SGHVS and CDR2 is FQNEAQ. CDR3 length equals 14 residues. V shed 4 bases and J 2 bases; nucleotides not matched to a gene: 2. The CDR3 DNA is TGTGCCAGCAGCTACAGGGGAGCTGGAAACACCATATATTTT. This codes for CASSYRGAGNTIYF.

V and J are TRBV19 and TRBJ1-4; a weak D match, TRBD1 (5 bases). The V end lost 4 bases, the J end lost 2 bases, and 11 bases lay between the germline ends. CDR1 is LNHDA, CDR2 SQIVND, per germline (reference sequence). This CDR3 spans 15 amino acids. This CDR3 reads CASSTPRGTNEKLFF. The CDR3 coding sequence is TGTGCCAGTAGTACCCCCCGGGGGACTAATGAAAAACTGTTTTTT.

The chain employs TRBV6-2 or TRBV6-3 and TRBJ2-5; D is ambiguous. This CDR3 has 13 residues. Germline V CDR1 and CDR2: MNHEY, SVGEGT. Trimming took 2 bases from V and 4 from J, leaving 8 bases between them. The chain's CDR3 is CASSYSAAETQYF. The DNA of the CDR3 is TGTGCCAGCAGTTACAGCGCCGCAGAGACCCAGTACTTC.

The chain recombines TRBV3-1 (or the pseudogene TRBV3-2) with TRBJ1-6, with TRBD1 matching 9 bases. V trimming: 4 bases; J trimming: 7 bases; junction bases outside the gene matches: 14. CDR1 is LGHDT and CDR2 is YNNKEL in the germline V gene (reference sequence). The CDR3 spans 18 residues. CDR3 in DNA: TGTGCCAGCAGCCCAGGGACAGGGCTTCTTATTGTAAATTCACCCCTCCACTTT. Protein: CASSPGTGLLIVNSPLHF.

The J gene is TRBJ1-1, the V gene TRBV5-4; no reliable D call. The CDR3 has 15 amino acids. V was trimmed by 4 bases and J by 0 bases, leaving 13 bases between them. The germline CDR1 and CDR2 sequences are SGHNT and YYREEE (reference sequence). CDR3 residues: CASSPSQVMNTEAFF. The CDR3 region has the DNA TGTGCCAGCAGCCCGTCCCAGGTTATGAACACTGAAGCTTTCTTT.

The chain joins TRBV25-1 to TRBJ1-5; 9 nucleotides agree with TRBD1. The germline V gene has CDR1 MGHDK and CDR2 SYGVNS. Trimming cost V 4 bases and J 4 bases; bases outside gene matches: 5. CDR3 length: 15 amino acids. The CDR3 loop reads CASSATGGRNQPQHF. CDR3 nucleotide sequence: TGTGCCAGCAGTGCGACAGGGGGGAGAAATCAGCCCCAGCATTTT.

The rearrangement links TRBV3-1 (or the pseudogene TRBV3-2) to TRBJ2-7, with a tentative D call TRBD1 (6 bases). Germline V gene lookup returns CDR1 LGHDT and CDR2 YNNKEL (reference sequence). Trimming took off 2 bases at V and 7 bases at J, with 27 bases between the two ends. This CDR3 contains 18 residues. The CDR3, as DNA: TGTGCCAGCAGCCAAAACTCCTCCAGGGGCAGCAACCCGAGGGAGCAGTACTTC. This sequence encodes CASSQNSSRGSNPREQYF.

This clone has a single count. The CDR3 is CASGVGGNTDTQYF. In DNA, the CDR3 is TGTGCCAGCGGGGTTGGCGGGAATACAGATACGCAGTATTTT. The chain joins TRBV11-2 to TRBJ2-3; the D gene is possibly TRBD2 (6 bases). Trimming cost V 8 bases and J 3 bases, with 15 bases left between them. Germline V lookup: CDR1 SGHAT, CDR2 FQNNGV. This CDR3 region has 14 residues.

This chain links TRBV28 with TRBJ1-6; TRBD1 aligns across 8 bases. Per germline, CDR1 MDHEN and CDR2 SYDVKM. With 5 bases clipped from V and 7 bases from J, the junction kept 10 bases outside the gene matches. This CDR3 contains 16 residues. CDR3 in amino acids: CASSPSRQGRNSPLHF. The CDR3 DNA reads TGTGCCAGCAGTCCCTCTCGACAGGGGCGGAATTCACCCCTCCACTTT.

The V and J genes are TRBV6-1 and TRBJ2-7, with 7 nucleotides matching TRBD2. Germline V gene sequence: CDR1 MNHNS, CDR2 SASEGT. CDR3 size: 15 residues. V was pared by 1 base and J by 4 bases, with 7 bases of the junction left unmatched. CDR3 sequence: CASSEVTGGVYEQYF. CDR3 nucleotides: TGTGCCAGCAGTGAAGTTACGGGGGGTGTTTACGAGCAGTACTTC.